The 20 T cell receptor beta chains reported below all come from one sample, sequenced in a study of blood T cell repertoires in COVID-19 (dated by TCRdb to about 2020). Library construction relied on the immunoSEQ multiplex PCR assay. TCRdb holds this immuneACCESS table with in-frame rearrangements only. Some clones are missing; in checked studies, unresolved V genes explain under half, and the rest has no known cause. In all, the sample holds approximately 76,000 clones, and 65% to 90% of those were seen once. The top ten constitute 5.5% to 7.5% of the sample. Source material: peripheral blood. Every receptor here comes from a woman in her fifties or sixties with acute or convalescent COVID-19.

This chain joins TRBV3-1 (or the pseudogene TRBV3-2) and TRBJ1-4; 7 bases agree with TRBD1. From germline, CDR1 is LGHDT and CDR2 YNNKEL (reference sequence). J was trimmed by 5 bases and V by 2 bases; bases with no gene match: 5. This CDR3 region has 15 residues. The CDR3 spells CASSQRGGENEKLFF. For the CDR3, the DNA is TGTGCCAGCAGCCAAAGAGGGGGCGAAAATGAAAAACTGTTTTTT.

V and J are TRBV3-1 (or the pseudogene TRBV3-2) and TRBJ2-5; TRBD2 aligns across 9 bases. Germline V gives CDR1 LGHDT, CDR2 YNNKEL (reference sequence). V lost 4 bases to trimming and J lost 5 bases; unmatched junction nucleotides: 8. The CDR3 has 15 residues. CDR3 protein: CASSPQAGGRETQYF. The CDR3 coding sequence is TGTGCCAGCAGCCCTCAGGCGGGGGGGCGTGAGACCCAGTACTTC.

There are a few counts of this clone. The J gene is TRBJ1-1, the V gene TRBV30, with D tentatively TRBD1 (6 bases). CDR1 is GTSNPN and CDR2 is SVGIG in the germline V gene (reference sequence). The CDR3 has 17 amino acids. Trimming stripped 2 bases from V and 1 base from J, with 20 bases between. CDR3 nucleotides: TGTGCCTGGAGTAGAGGGGTCACAGGGAGTGGGAACACTGAAGCTTTCTTT. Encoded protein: CAWSRGVTGSGNTEAFF.

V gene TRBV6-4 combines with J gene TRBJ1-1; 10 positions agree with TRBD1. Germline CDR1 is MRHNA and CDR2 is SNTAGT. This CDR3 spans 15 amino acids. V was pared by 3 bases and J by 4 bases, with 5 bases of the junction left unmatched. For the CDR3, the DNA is TGTGCCAGCAGTGAGAGACAGGGGGCTGTCACTGAAGCTTTCTTT. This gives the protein CASSERQGAVTEAFF.

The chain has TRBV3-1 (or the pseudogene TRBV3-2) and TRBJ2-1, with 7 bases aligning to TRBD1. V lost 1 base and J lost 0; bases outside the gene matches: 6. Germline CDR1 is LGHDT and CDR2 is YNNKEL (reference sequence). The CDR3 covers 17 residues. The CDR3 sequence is CASSQGTGFSSYNEQFF. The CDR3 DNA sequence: TGTGCCAGCAGCCAAGGGACAGGCTTTAGCTCCTACAATGAGCAGTTCTTC.

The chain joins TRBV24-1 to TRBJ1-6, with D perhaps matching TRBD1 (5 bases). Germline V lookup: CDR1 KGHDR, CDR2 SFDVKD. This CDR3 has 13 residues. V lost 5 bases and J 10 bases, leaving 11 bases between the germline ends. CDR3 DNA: TGTGCCACCAGTGGGGGGGGAGGGTCACCCCTCCACTTT. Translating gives CATSGGGGSPLHF.

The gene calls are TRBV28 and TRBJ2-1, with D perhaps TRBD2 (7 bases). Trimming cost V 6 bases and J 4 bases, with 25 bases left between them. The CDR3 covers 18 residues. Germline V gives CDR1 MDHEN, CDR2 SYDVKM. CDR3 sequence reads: CASSPGGGGASPYNEQFF. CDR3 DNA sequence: TGTGCCAGCAGCCCTGGGGGCGGGGGAGCTTCGCCTTACAATGAGCAGTTCTTC.

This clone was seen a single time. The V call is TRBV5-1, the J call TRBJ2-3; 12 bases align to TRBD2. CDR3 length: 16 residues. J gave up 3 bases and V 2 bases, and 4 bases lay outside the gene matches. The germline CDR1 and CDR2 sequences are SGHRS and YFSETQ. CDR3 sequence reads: CASSFQLAGGTDTQYF. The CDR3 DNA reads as TGCGCCAGCAGCTTCCAACTAGCGGGGGGAACAGATACGCAGTATTTT.

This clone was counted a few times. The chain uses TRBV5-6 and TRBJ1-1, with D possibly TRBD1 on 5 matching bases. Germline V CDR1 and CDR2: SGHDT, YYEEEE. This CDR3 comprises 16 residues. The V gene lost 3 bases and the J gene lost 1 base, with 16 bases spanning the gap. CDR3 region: CASSSGGTRWNTEAFF. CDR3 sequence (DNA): TGTGCCAGCAGCTCCGGGGGAACGCGGTGGAACACTGAAGCTTTCTTT.

The chain's CDR3 is CASSPTTGSNTEAFF. The CDR3 DNA is TGTGCCAGCTCACCAACAACAGGGTCGAACACTGAAGCTTTCTTT. The gene calls are TRBV18 and TRBJ1-1; D is possibly TRBD1 (6 bases). This CDR3 has 15 amino acids. V lost 2 bases and J lost 1, with 11 bases in between. CDR1 KGHSH and CDR2 LQKENI come from the germline V gene.

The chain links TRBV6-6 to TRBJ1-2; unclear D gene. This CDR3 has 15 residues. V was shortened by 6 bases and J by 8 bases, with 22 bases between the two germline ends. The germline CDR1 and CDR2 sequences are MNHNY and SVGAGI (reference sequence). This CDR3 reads CASRSGPDSPRGYTF. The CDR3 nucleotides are TGTGCCAGCAGGTCCGGACCGGACTCCCCGCGGGGCTACACCTTC.

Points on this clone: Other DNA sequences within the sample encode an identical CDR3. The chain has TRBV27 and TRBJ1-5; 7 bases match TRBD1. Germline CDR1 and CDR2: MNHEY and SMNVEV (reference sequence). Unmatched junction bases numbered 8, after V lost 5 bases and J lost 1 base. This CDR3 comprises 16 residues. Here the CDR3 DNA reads TGTGCCAGCAGTCTTGTCCCGGGACAGAGCAATCAGCCCCAGCATTTT. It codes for CASSLVPGQSNQPQHF.

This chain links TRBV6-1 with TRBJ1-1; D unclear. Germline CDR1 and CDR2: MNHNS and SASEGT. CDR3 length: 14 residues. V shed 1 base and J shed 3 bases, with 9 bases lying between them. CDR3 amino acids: CASSEDTGYTEAFF. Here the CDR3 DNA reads TGTGCCAGCAGTGAAGATACGGGATACACTGAAGCTTTCTTT.

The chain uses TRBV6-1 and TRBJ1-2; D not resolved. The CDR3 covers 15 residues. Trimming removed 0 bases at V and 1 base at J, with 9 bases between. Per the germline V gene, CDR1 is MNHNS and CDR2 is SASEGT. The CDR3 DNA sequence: TGTGCCAGCAGTGAAGCGTCGGTCCTTAACTATGGCTACACCTTC. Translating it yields CASSEASVLNYGYTF.

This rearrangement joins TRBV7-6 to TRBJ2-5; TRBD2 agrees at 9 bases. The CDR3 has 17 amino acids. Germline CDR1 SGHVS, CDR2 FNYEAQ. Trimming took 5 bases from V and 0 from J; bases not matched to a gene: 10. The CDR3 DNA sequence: TGTGCCAGCAGCGGACGGCTAGCGGGAATGTACCAAGAGACCCAGTACTTC. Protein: CASSGRLAGMYQETQYF.

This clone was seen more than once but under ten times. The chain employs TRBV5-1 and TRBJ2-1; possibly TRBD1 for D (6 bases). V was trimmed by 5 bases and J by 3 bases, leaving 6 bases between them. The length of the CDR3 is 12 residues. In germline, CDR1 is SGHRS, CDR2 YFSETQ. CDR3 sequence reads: CASRQGYNEQFF. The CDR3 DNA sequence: TGCGCCAGCAGACAGGGCTACAATGAGCAGTTCTTC.

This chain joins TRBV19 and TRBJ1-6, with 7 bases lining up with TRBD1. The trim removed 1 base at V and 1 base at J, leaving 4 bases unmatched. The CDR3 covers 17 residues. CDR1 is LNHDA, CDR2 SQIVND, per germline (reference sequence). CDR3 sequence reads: CASSIANRGSYNSPLHF. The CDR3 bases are TGTGCCAGTAGTATAGCAAACAGGGGATCCTATAATTCACCCCTCCACTTT.

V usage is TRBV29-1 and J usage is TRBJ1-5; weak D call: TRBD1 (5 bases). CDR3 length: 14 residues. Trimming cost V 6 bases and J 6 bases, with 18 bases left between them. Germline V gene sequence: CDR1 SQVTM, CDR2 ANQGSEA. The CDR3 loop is CSVTTGPGGQPQHF. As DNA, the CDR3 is TGCAGCGTAACGACCGGACCGGGGGGTCAGCCCCAGCATTTT.

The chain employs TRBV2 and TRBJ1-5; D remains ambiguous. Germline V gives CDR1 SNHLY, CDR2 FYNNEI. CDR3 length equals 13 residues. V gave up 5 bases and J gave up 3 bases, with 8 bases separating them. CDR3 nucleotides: TGTGCCAGCAGTCGGGAATTCAATCAGCCCCAGCATTTT. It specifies CASSREFNQPQHF.

This chain's CDR3 is CASSSGGLKPQHF. For the CDR3, the DNA is TGTGCCAGCAGCTCTGGGGGGTTAAAGCCCCAGCATTTT. The chain joins TRBV5-6 to TRBJ1-5, with D possibly TRBD1 on 5 matching bases. The germline V gene encodes CDR1 SGHDT and CDR2 YYEEEE. The CDR3 runs to 13 residues. The V gene lost 3 bases and the J gene lost 8 bases, with 12 bases spanning the gap.